The sequence of this T cell receptor (beta chain) was determined in a study of blood T cell repertoires in COVID-19. Study information: The United States, Italy and Spain provided the acute and convalescent COVID-19 samples.

The CDR3 covers 11 residues. Germline V gene sequence: CDR1 SNHLY, CDR2 FYNNEI. Recovered Cohort 3 donors showed two negative PCRs, clearance, or symptom resolution. Repertoires were generated with immunoSEQ multiplex PCR, while TCRdb's copy carries only in-frame clones and drops some. This table holds over 200,000 clones, roughly 85% found once. The rearrangement joins TRBV2 to TRBJ2-7; maybe TRBD2 (5 bases). This TCR was recovered from a young man who had recovered from COVID-19. Input material: PBMCs or T cells enriched from blood (not recorded which). CDR3 sequence (DNA): TGTGTCGTCCGAGGGCCCTACGAGCAGTACTTC. It encodes CVVRGPYEQYF.